The clone carrying this T cell receptor (beta chain) appeared a single time. This entry is derived from a study of blood T cell repertoires in COVID-19. In the original processing: Reference gene primer amplification in the assay estimated nucleated cell counts. The protocol was immunoSEQ multiplex PCR, while the TCRdb copy is restricted to in-frame clones and leaves out a portion. The DNA gave D and trimming, while V, J and clone size come from that table. The sample lists 490,000 or so clones; around 85% were seen once. Recruitment covered 25 or so US areas and drew participants whose ages spanned about 18 to 90 years. Cohorts were based on clinical histories the participants reported. All recovered Cohort 3 donors got two negative PCRs, got clearance, or saw symptom resolution. This CDR3 has 16 amino acids. Germline V gene lookup returns CDR1 MGHRA and CDR2 YSYEKL. V trimming: 3 bases; J trimming: 4 bases; junction bases outside the gene matches: 6.

This clonotype originated in a woman aged 55-70 years who had recovered from COVID-19. The rearrangement uses TRBV4-1 and TRBJ1-6; 7 nucleotides match TRBD1. Specimen: PBMCs or T cells enriched from blood (not recorded which). This chain's CDR3 is CASSQEPGQYNSPLHF. CDR3 nucleotides: TGCGCCAGCAGCCAGGAACCGGGACAGTATAATTCACCCCTCCACTTT.